This TCR beta chain is from a study of cytomegalovirus exposure and HLA in healthy donors. The CDR3 has 14 amino acids. The germline gives CDR1 SGHKS, CDR2 YYEKEE (reference sequence). Losses at the gene ends were 0 bases for V and 4 bases for J; bases not matched to a gene: 2. The PCR had 60 Vbeta and 13 Jbeta primers. Here immunoSEQ multiplex PCR was the method, and the copy in TCRdb shows in-frame clones only, minus some. The sample has under 140,000 clones, around 87% seen once. This sequence joins TRBV5-5 and TRBJ1-2; 8 bases fit TRBD1. The sequenced sample was PBMCs. This clonotype was obtained from a man aged 40-49 years in good health and CMV-seronegative. The CDR3 bases are TGTGCCAGCAGCTTGGAGGACAGGGTCTATGGCTACACCTTC. Protein product: CASSLEDRVYGYTF.